This TCR beta chain was identified during a study of T cells in Graves' hyperthyroidism and ophthalmopathy. Study summary: Upon initial diagnosis and before any treatment, peripheral blood was collected. General study results and limits: Model predictions of ophthalmopathy came a median 6.5 months before onset.

This clonotype came up a few times. Its antigen is unidentified. The conserved closing phenylalanine or tryptophan is absent in this CDR3, likely reflecting a read error. TCR beta CDR3 regions were amplified from RNA. Using the HTBI primer set, a first-round RT-PCR was run on the TCR CDR3. TCRdb analysed the multiplex PCR reads with MiXCR anew, one entry per CDR3 protein. The profile shows fewer than 400,000 distinct CDR3 sequences, approximately 15% of them singletons. This CDR3 is built from 15 residues. Germline assignment: CDR1 SEHNR and CDR2 FQNEAQ (reference sequence). The V end was cut by 5 bases, the J end by 3 bases, with 14 bases between. Stable Graves' hyperthyroidism meant no ophthalmopathy progression within 18 months. Uncontrolled infection, other autoimmune disease, pregnancy or lactation disqualified patients from enrolment.

V gene TRBV7-9 combines with J gene TRBJ2-1; D unresolved. Sequencing was performed on blood. The receptor was derived from a man under 40 with Graves' hyperthyroidism. This chain's CDR3 is CASSRRTPDYNEQFL. The CDR3 nucleotides are TGTGCCAGCAGCCGGCGGACCCCGGACTACAATGAGCAGTTCCTC.